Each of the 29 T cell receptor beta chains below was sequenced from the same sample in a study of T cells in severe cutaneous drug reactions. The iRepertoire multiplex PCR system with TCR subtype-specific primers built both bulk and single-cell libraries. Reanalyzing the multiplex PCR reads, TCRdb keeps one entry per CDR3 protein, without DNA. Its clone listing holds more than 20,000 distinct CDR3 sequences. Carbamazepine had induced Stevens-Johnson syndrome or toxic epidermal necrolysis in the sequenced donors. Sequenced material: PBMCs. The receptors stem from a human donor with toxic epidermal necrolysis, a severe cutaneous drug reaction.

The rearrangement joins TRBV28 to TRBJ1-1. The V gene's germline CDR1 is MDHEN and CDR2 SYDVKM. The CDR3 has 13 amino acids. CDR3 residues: CASSLFRNTEAFF.

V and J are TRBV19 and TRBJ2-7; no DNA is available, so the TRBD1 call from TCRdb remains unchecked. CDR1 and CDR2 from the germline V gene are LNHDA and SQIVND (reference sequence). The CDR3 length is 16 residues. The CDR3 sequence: CASRKTSGTASYEQYF.

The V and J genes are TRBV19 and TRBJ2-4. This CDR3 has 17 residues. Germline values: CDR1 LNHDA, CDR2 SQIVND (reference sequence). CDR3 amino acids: CASSTPFERTAKNIQYF.

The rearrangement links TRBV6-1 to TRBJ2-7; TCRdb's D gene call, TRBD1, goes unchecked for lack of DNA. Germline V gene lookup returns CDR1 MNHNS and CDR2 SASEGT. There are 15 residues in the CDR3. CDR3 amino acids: CASSEAPGQTYEQYF.

The CDR3 sequence: CASSPTRDRRNQPQHF. The chain combines TRBV28 with TRBJ1-5; the D call of TRBD1 rests on TCRdb alone, since no DNA is present to check it. The CDR3 extends over 16 amino acids. Germline lookup yields CDR1 MDHEN and CDR2 SYDVKM.

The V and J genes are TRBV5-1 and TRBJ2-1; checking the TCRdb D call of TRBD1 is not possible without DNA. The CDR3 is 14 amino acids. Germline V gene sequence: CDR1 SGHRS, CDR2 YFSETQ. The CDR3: CASSTRGGNNEQFF.

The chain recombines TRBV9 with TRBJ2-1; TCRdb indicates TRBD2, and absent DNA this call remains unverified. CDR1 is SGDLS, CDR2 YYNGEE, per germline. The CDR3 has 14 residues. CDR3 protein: CASSVFSPHGEQFF.

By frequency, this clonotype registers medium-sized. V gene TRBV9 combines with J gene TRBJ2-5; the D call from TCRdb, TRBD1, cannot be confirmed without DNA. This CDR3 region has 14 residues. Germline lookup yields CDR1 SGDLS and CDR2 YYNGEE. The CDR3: CASSVGGRPETQYF.

CDR3 loop: CASTPGAGGNTIYF. The chain employs TRBV9 and TRBJ1-3; the D call of TRBD1 rests on TCRdb alone, since no DNA is present to check it. There are 14 residues in the CDR3. The germline V gene encodes CDR1 SGDLS and CDR2 YYNGEE.

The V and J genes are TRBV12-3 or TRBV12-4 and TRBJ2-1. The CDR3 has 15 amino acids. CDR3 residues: CASSSPLAPYNEQFF.

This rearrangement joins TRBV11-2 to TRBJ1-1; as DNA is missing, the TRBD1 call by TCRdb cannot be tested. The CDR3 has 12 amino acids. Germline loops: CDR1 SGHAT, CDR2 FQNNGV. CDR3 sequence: CASSLGQYEAFF.

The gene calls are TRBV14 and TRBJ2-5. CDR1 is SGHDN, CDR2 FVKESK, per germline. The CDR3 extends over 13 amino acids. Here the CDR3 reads CASSLPEQETQYF.

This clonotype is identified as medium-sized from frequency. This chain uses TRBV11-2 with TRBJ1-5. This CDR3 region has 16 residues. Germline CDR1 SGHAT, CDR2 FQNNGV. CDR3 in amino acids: CASSSTGQGLSQPQHF.

CDR3 in amino acids: CASSPQGNYGYTF. The chain is built from TRBV11-2 and TRBJ1-2; TCRdb lists TRBD1, though no DNA is available to test this call. The CDR3 runs to 13 residues. Germline CDR1 is SGHAT and CDR2 is FQNNGV. Complete variable domain (other parts from reference TRBV11-2 and TRBJ1-2): EAGVAQSPRYKIIEKRQSVAFWCNPISGHATLYWYQQILGQGPKLLIQFQNNGVVDDSQLPKDRFSAERLKGVDSTLKIQPAKLEDSAVYLCASSPQGNYGYTFGSGTRLTVV.

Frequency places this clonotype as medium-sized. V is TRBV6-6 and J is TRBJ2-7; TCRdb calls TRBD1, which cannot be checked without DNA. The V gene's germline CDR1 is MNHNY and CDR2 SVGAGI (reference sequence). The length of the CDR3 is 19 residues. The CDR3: CASSYSILGDNSEQGEQYF.

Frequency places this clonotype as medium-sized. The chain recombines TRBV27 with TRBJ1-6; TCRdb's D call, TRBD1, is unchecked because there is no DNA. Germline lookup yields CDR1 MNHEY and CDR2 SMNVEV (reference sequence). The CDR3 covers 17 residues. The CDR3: CASSKDRASSYNSPLHF.

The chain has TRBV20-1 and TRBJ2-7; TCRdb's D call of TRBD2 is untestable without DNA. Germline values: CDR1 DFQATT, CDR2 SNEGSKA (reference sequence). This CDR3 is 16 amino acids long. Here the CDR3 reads CSARGAGQPITYEQYF.

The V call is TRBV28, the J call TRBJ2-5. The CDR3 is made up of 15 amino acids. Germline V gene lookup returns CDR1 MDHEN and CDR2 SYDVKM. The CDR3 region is CASSLYGFQAETQYF.

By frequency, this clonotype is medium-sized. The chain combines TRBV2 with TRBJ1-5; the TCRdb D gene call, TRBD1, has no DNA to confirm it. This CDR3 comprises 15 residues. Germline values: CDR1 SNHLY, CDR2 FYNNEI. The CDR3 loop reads CASSVDRAGRQPQHF.

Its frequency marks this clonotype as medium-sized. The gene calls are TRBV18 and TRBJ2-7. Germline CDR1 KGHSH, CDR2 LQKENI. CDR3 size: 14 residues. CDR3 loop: CASSLDLSSYEQYF. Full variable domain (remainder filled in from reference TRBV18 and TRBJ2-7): NAGVMQNPRHLVRRRGQEARLRCSPMKGHSHVYWYRQLPEEGLKFMVYLQKENIIDESGMPKERFSAEFPKEGPSILRIQQVVRGDSAAYFCASSLDLSSYEQYFGPGTRLTVT.

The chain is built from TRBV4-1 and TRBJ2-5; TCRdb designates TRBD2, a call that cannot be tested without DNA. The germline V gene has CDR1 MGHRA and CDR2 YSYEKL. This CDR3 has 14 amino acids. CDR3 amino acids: CASSQGTRRETQYF.

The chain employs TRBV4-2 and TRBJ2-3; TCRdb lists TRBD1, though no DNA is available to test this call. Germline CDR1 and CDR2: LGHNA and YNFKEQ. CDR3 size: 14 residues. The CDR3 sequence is CASSQEAPTDTQYF.

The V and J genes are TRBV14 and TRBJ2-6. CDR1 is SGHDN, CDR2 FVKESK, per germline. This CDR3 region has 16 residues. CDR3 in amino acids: CASSQGIGSGANVLTF.

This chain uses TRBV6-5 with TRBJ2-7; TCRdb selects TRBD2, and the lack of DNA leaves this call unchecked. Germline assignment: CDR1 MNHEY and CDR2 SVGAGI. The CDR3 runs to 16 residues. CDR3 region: CASSPPGLAGVETQYF.

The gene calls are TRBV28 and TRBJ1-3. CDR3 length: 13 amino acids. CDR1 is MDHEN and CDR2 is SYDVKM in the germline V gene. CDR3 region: CASTVFSGNTIYF.

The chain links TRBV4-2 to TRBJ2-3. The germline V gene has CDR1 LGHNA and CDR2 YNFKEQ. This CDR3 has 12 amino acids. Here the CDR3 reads CASSQESDTQYF.

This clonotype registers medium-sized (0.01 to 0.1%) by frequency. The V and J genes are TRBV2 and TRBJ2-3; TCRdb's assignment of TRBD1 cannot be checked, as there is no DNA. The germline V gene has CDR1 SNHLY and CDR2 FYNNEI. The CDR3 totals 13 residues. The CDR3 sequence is CASSVGATDTQYF.

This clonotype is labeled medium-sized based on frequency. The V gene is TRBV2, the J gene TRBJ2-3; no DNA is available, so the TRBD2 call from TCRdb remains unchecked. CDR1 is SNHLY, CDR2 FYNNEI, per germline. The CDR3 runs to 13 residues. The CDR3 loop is CASSGLEGDTQYF.

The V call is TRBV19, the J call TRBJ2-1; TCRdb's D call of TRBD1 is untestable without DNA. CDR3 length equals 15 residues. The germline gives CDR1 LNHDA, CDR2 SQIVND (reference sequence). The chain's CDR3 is CASSSDRGVDNEQFF.